This TCR beta chain was captured by sequencing in a study of breast tumors, draining lymph nodes, adjacent tissues. General observations from the study: Findings are consistent with lymph node origin and intratumoral expansion of most tumor T cells. Compared with basal-like, luminal-like tumors shared significantly more repertoire with nontumor tissue. That most tumor T cells come from lymph nodes remained unproven. Tumor repertoires ranked between lymph nodes and nontumor tissue in diversity, with V and J gene preferences.

On this clonotype: Its antigen remains unknown. A clone one base away is much larger, so this may be a read error.

Axillary draining lymph nodes of breast cancer patients supplied the node samples. TCRdb called the multiplex PCR reads again in MiXCR, with one record for every CDR3 protein. The table has about 100,000 distinct CDR3 sequences, around 21% seen once. Germline assignment: CDR1 LGHDT and CDR2 YNNKEL (reference sequence). The CDR3 has 15 amino acids. The sample consisted of axillary lymph node tissue. The clonotype originates from a female donor with breast cancer. Some clones in this sample may be carry-over from other donors' samples. The chain is built from TRBV3-1 and TRBJ2-7; weak D call: TRBD2 (6 bases). Here the CDR3 DNA reads TGTGCCAGCGGCCAAGGACGTCGGGAGAACTACGAGCAGTACTTC. Translation gives CASGQGRRENYEQYF.